This T cell receptor (beta chain) came from a study of T cell responses to AZD1222 COVID-19 vaccine (dated by TCRdb to the early 2020s). General notes on the study: A total of about 250 trial participants underwent TCR sequencing, of whom about 210 had received two doses of AZD1222 and approximately 26 had received two doses of the MenACWY control vaccine. Trial participants were enrolled by age into subgroups of 18-55, 56-69 and 70-plus years, and around 150, 29 and 61 TCR-sequenced participants, respectively, were included in these subgroups.

For this clone: Its specific antigen is unknown. Per-base qualities were not stored, and no clone one base away is much larger.

The CDR3 regions of human TCRbeta chains were analyzed by immunosequencing. For the original study's pipeline: Repertoire TCRs were checked for matches against a reference library of SARS-CoV-2-specific TCRs that had been generated using the MIRA antigen-specificity platform. Breadth meant the fraction of unique TCRs that were SARS-CoV-2-associated, whereas depth meant the fraction of total T cells that were SARS-CoV-2-associated. Using the MIRA data, every spike-specific TCR was mapped to the spike region that the TCR reacted to and assigned to either a CD4 or a CD8 class. Log10-transformed breadth and depth values were compared by one-way ANOVA with Sidak's multiple comparisons tests. The clones in this table, taken by TCRdb from immuneACCESS, are in-frame only. Not every clone is retained; where verified, under half of the shortfall comes from an unresolved V gene, and the cause of the rest is unknown. D and trimming were read from the DNA, whereas the V and J calls and clone size are those reported in that table. The table for this sample lists 80,000 to 85,000 clones; around 93% of them were counted only once. The ten largest account for around 8% of the sample.

Reading the label with the study, this specimen's time point is: about 28 days (+/-7) after the second vaccine dose. Because spike-specific TCR depth and breadth did not differ between the two schedules, AZD1222 recipients who got a second dose at roughly 4 weeks were pooled with those who got a second dose at roughly 12 weeks. Samples from vaccinated people were obtained from the UK trials COV001 and COV002, which included a single-blind randomized controlled phase 2/3 trial of AZD1222 (ChAdOx1 nCoV-19) in healthy adults. For TCRbeta chain sequencing, PBMC samples were collected from trial participants at day 0 and at day 28 after the second dose. Study-wide conclusions, independent of this receptor: After two AZD1222 doses, both the breadth and the depth of spike-specific TCRs were significantly higher than at day 0 and than in MenACWY recipients. Because no day 14 peak-response samples were available, repertoires were characterized only after the peak T cell response. Reportedly, close to half of the unique spike-specific TCRs recognized epitopes lying outside the regions that are mutated in the B.1.351 and B.1.1.7 variants. Only a handful of AZD1222 recipients were SARS-CoV-2 seropositive at baseline, limiting conclusions about previously exposed vaccinees. The 56-69-year group was small, and its depth increase did not reach significance, likely because of low power. Most participants were white British and females outnumbered males, and the authors suggested that clonal diversity may have been underestimated. The whole spike protein was spanned by vaccine-associated CD4 TCRs, and dominant responses were seen in regions 160-218 and 743-854.

Reading the germline V gene gives CDR1 SGHRS and CDR2 YFSETQ. Including the terminal cysteine and phenylalanine, the CDR3 comprises 16 residues. Of the read, only the CDR3 DNA is kept; its 48 bases are in frame from base 1. V is reduced by 0 bases and J by 3 bases, leaving a spacing of 13 bases between them. Sequencing used peripheral blood, obtained 28 days after the second AZD1222 dose. This clonotype was obtained from an adult who received the AZD1222 COVID-19 vaccine. Recombination connected TRBV5-1 to TRBJ1-3, with the identity of the D gene unclear. The DNA reads TGCGCCAGCAGCTTGGCCCCGGGGAAATTTGGAAACACCATATATTTT. This yields the protein CASSLAPGKFGNTIYF.